The sequence of this T cell receptor beta chain was determined in a study of T cells after yellow fever vaccination. Regarding this clonotype: Its antigen is undetermined.

TCRdb recomputed calls from the 5' RACE reads with MiXCR, one row per CDR3 protein. This table holds approximately 300,000 distinct CDR3 sequences, over 8.5% found once. Study results and limitations: Only a small proportion of the clonotypes turned up in both the CD4 and the CD8 compartments, likely arising from convergent recombination. The study re-detected most primary-vaccination clones after the booster (roughly 95% CD4, around 90% CD8). FACS-sorted repertoires could harbor abundant contaminating bulk-population clonotypes.

This sample comprised CD4+ T cells sorted from PBMCs, obtained 45 days after the yellow fever booster vaccination. This receptor was obtained from a man between 18 and 35 years old who received the YFV17D yellow fever vaccine.

In nucleotides, the CDR3 is TGTGCCAGCAGCCCCCCACTTGTGTTAGGGAACACTGAAGCTTTCTTT. Its protein product is CASSPPLVLGNTEAFF. The chain combines TRBV6-6 with TRBJ1-1; D gene unclear. This CDR3 is built from 16 residues. In germline, CDR1 is MNHNY, CDR2 SVGAGI (reference sequence). Trimming took off 6 bases at V and 1 base at J, with 18 bases between the two ends.